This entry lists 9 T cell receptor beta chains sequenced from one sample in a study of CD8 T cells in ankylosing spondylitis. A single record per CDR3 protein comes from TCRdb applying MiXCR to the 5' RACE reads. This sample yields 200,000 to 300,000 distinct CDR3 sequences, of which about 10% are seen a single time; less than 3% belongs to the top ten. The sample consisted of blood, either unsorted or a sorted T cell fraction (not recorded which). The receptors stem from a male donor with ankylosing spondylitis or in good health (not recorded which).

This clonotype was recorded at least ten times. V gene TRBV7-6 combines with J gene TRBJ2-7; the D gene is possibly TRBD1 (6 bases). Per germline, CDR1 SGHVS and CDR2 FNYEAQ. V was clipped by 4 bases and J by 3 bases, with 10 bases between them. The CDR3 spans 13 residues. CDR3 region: CASSWEGGYEQYF. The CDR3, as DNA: TGTGCCAGCAGCTGGGAAGGGGGCTACGAGCAGTACTTC.

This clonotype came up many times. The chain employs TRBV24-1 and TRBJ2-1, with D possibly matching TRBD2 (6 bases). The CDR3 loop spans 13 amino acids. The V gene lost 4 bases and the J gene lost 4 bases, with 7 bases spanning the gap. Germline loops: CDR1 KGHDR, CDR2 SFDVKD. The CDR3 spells CATSEGGYNEQFF. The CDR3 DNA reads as TGTGCCACCAGTGAGGGGGGTTACAATGAGCAGTTCTTC.

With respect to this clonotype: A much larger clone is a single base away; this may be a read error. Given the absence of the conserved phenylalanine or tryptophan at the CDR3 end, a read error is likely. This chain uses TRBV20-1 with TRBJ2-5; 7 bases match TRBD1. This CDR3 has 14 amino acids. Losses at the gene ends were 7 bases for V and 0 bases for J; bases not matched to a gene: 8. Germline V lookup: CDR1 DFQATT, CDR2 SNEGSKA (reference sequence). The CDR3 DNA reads TGCAGTGTTGCCGGGACAGACTACCAAGAGACCCAGTACCTC. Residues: CSVAGTDYQETQYL.

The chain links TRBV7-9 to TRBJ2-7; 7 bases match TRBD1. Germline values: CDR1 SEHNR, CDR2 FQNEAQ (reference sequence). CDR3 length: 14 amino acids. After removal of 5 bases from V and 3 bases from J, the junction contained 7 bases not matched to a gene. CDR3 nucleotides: TGTGCCAGCAGCCTTTCGGACAGGTTCTACGAGCAGTACTTC. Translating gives CASSLSDRFYEQYF.

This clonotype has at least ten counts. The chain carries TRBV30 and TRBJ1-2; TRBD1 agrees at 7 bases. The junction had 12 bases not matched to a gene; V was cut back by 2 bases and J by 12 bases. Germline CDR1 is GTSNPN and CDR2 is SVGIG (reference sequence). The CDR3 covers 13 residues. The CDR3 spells CAWSLEDRVWHTF. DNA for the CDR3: TGTGCCTGGAGTCTTGAAGACAGGGTTTGGCACACCTTC.

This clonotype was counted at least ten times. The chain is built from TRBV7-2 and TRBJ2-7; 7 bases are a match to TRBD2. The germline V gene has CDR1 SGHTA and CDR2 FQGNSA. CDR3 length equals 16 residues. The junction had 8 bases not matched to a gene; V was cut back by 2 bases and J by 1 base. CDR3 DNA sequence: TGTGCCAGCAGCTTAAGTTCTGGCGGGGGTTCCTACGAGCAGTACTTC. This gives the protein CASSLSSGGGSYEQYF.

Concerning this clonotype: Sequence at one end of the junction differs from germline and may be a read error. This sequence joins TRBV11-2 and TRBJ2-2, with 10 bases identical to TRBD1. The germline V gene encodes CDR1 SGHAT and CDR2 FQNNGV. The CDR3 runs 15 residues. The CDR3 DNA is TGTGCCAGCAGCACCGGGACAGGGGTCACCGTGGAGCTGTTTTTT. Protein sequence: CASSTGTGVTVELFF.

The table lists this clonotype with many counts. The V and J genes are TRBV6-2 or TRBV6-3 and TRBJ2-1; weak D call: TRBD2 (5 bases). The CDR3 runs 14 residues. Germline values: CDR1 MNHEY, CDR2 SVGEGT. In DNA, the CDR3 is TGTCGACCCCCGAGGGAGCCCCCTTACAATGAGCAGTTCTTC. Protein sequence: CRPPREPPYNEQFF.

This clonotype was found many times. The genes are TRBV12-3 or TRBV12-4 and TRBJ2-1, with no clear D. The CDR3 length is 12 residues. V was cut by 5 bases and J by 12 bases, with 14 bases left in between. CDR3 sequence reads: CASSPGPTGQFF. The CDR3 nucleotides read TGTGCCAGCAGTCCAGGCCCGACGGGGCAGTTCTTC.